This T cell receptor (beta chain) appears in the sequencing data of a study of shared clonotypes between healthy human individuals. Tens of thousands of T cell genomes (approximately 210 ng DNA) went into each sorted-subset replicate. Some clones are missing from TCRdb's copy, which holds only in-frame ones; the method was immunoSEQ multiplex PCR. Of 950,000 to 1,100,000 clones listed, more than 75% are singletons. Overall study findings and caveats: The genetic and exposure-history diversity represented was limited by few donors. Four donors held approximately 4.6% of naive CD4 clonotypes in common.

On this clone itself: Antigen: not known.

The CDR3 spans 13 residues. V lost 8 bases, J lost 3 bases, and 11 bases lay in between. Germline CDR1 and CDR2: SGHAT and FQNNGV. Sequencing was carried out using memory CD4+ T cells from PBMCs. The sample's subset: CD45RA-negative fraction. The genes are TRBV11-2 and TRBJ2-1; D remains ambiguous. The origin of this receptor is a man in his late teens or twenties in good health. Some clones in this sample may be carry-over from other donors' samples. CDR3 DNA: TGTGCCAGCGGGTTGGGCCACTACAATGAGCAGTTCTTC. This codes for CASGLGHYNEQFF.